This note documents a single TCR beta chain sequence. This clone was seen a handful of times. Its binding antigen is unknown. Qualities for individual bases were not recorded, and no much larger clone is one base off. Using the deep immunoSEQ assay, TCR CDR3 regions were amplified from genomic DNA by multiplex PCR. For each cell subset, the extracted genomic DNA was distributed evenly across all wells of several immunoSEQ 96-well plates, and each plate served as one replicate. Each replicate PCR for sorted subsets received about 0.2 ug genomic DNA, equal to 30,000 or so T cell genomes. The purified libraries were quantified using a Qubit 3.0 fluorometer, sized with a Bioanalyzer 2100, and then quantified again using the KAPA Library Quantification kit. A separate single-read 150-cycle Illumina NextSeq 550 flow cell was used to sequence each immunoSEQ 96-well plate. The study's processing was this. The immunoSEQ output contained only junctional sequences without quality scores, so filtering could not match that applied to full-length reads. Sequences were annotated with PyIR, a Python wrapper for IgBLAST v1.9, using IMGT germline references to assign V/J genes and CDR3. Reads with weak V/J assignments (E-value above 1e-6), missing CDR3, stop codons, out-of-frame junctions, or ambiguous translated residues were removed. V3J clonotypes were defined as sequences sharing the same inferred V gene, J gene, and CDR3 amino acid sequence. Percentage overlap between repertoires was computed as shared unique clonotypes divided by the size of the smaller repertoire. Richness of each repertoire was evaluated using RTK rarefaction, the Chao1 estimator, and Recon v2.1 estimates of unobserved clonotypes. Generation probabilities were computed with OLGA for all TCRbeta clonotypes obtained by the gDNA method from a handful of donors. TCRdb limited this immuneACCESS table to in-frame rearrangements with V and J called. A share of clones is missing; checked studies link under half to unresolved V genes, and the rest is unexplained. The DNA was the basis for D and trimming; V, J and clone size are from that table. A total of nearly 1 million clones appear in this sample, over 60% of them only once. The ten largest clones capture roughly 1.5% of the sample.

There are 14 amino acids in the CDR3, from cysteine to phenylalanine inclusive. Only CDR3 DNA is held: 42 bases, read in frame from base 1. The germline V gene (reference sequence) provides CDR1 LNHNV and CDR2 YYDKDF. V sheds 0 bases and J sheds 2 bases, leaving 8 bases between their ends. This record comes from a study of shared clonotypes between healthy human individuals (dated by TCRdb to the early 2020s). Notes on the research overall: The cohort included three men and a couple of women between 18 and 49 years of age. Between about 0.94 and 8.9 billion PBMCs per donor were obtained by leukapheresis. For each donor, three plates each were used for CD4 naive and CD4 memory, two plates were used for CD8 naive, and one plate was used for CD8 memory. The study deeply sequenced blood TCR repertoires of five healthy adults to estimate repertoire size and the extent of clonotype sharing between individuals. To increase sequencing depth and limit assay-specific biases, TCR repertoire library preparation and sequencing were carried out by different laboratories using diverse techniques.

The donors were healthy, HIV-negative adults who had no recently reported acute infections or vaccinations. Every donor was a Caucasian adult living in Nashville, Tennessee, USA. CD4+ T cells were enriched by magnetic negative selection; naive cells were then positively selected on CD45RA, and the negative fraction formed the memory subset. After blood collection by leukapheresis, PBMCs were isolated using Ficoll-Histopaque density gradient centrifugation and then cryopreserved in the vapor phase of liquid nitrogen. Analytical flow cytometry was used to check the purity and quantity of every magnetically sorted T cell population. Genomic DNA was isolated from every sorted fraction and measured by UV absorbance on a Nanodrop 2000c. General conclusions and limits of the study: Clonotypes shared by all four sorted-subset donors showed higher generation probabilities than non-shared clonotypes. Because the study included a small number of donors, the genetic and exposure-history diversity represented was limited. Rarefaction of sorted-subset datasets indicated incomplete sequencing despite the large sequencing depth. Sampling was limited to blood, and TCR repertoires in tissue likely differ from TCR repertoires in blood. Naive subsets generally had larger estimated clonotype richness than memory subsets. About 4.5% of naive CD4, around 3.5% of naive CD8, approximately 2% of memory CD4, and approximately 0.4% of memory CD8 clonotypes were shared across four donors. Pairwise subsampling indicated that sequencing depth was expected to affect the degree of clonotype sharing among donors.

This TCR was sampled from a man younger than 35 in good health. The chain is encoded by TRBV15 joined to TRBJ2-7, and the D gene may be TRBD1, 6 bases matching. Sequencing input: memory CD4+ T cells sorted from blood. The sample's cell subset or site label, in plain terms: CD45RA-negative fraction. The nucleotide sequence is given as TGTGCCACCAGCAGAGACAGGGGCCCCTACGAGCAGTACTTC. Translated, it gives CATSRDRGPYEQYF.